Reported below is one T cell receptor beta chain. Its antigen is still unknown. The CDR3 extends over 14 amino acids. Germline V gene lookup returns CDR1 LNHNV and CDR2 YYDKDF (reference sequence). For TCR beta, cDNA was produced by 5'RACE template switching with UMIs. Each CDR3 protein gets one entry in TCRdb, which reprocessed the 5' RACE reads and gives no DNA. This table holds about 260,000 distinct CDR3 sequences. This specimen belongs to a study of T cells expressing NK-cell markers. In the study overall: Eight donors were sequenced, seven testing HCMV-seropositive and one testing seronegative.

Findings of the study overall: Of the CD8+ T cell pool in 6 or 7 donors, roughly 1.0-8% was accounted for by dominant NKG2C+ clonotypes.

The clonotype was recovered from a man aged 18 to 29 in good health. Sequenced material: blood T cells: a sorted CD56 or NKG2C T cell subset, CD4+ or CD8+ T cells, or bulk PBMC T cells (not recorded which). J is TRBJ2-3 and V is TRBV15; TCRdb gives TRBD1 as the D gene, but with no DNA this cannot be confirmed. CDR3 residues: CATSRVGGADTQYF.